Described below is a single T cell receptor (beta chain) sequence and its context. The data stem from a study of blood T cell repertoires in COVID-19. Some clones are missing from TCRdb's copy, which holds only in-frame ones; the method was immunoSEQ multiplex PCR. Of around 40,000 clones in the sample, about 87% were seen once. The clonotype was recovered from a man aged 35 to 55 with COVID-19, enrolled during active disease. The sequenced material came from peripheral blood.

CDR3 nucleotide sequence: TGTGCCAGCAGTTCCGGGATCCAAGAGACCCAGTACTTC. As protein: CASSSGIQETQYF. The V call is TRBV7-3, the J call TRBJ2-5, with a tentative D call TRBD2 (5 bases). CDR3 length: 13 residues. The V gene lost 6 bases and the J gene lost 1 base, with 9 bases spanning the gap. CDR1 and CDR2 (germline): SGHTA, FQGTGA.